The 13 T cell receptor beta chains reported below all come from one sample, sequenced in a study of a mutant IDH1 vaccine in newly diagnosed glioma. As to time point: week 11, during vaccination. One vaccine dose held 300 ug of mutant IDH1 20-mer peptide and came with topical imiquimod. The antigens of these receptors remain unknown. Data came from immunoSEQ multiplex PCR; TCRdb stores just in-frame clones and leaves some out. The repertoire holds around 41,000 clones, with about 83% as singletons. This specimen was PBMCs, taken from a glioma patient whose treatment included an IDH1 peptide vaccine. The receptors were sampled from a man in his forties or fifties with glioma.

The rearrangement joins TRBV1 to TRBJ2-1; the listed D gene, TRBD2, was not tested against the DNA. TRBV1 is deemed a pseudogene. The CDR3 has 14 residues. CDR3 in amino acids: CTSSHSGMTNEQFF. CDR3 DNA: TGCACCAGCAGCCACTCCGGGATGACCAATGAGCAGTTCTTC.

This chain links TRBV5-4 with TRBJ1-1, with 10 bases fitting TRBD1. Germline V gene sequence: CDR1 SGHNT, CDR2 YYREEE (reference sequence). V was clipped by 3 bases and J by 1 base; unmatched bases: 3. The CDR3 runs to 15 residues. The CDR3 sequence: CASSSRTGGNTEAFF. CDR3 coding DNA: TGTGCCAGCAGCTCACGGACAGGGGGGAACACTGAAGCTTTCTTT.

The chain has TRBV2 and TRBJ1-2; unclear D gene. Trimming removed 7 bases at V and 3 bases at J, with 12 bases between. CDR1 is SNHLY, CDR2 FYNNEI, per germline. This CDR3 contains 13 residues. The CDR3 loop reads CASNNGFDYGYTF. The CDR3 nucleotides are TGTGCCAGCAATAACGGTTTCGACTATGGCTACACCTTC.

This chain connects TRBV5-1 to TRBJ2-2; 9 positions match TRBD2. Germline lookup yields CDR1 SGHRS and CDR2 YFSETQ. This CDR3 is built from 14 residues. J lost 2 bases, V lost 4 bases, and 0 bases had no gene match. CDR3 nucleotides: TGCGCCAGCAGCCTAGCGGGAAACACCGGGGAGCTGTTTTTT. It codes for CASSLAGNTGELFF.

The CDR3 bases are TGTGCCAGCAGCTTAGTCGGGGATGAGCAGTACTTC. This codes for CASSLVGDEQYF. The chain carries TRBV7-9 and TRBJ2-7, with a possible D match to TRBD2 (5 bases). Trimming stripped 1 base from V and 7 bases from J, with 8 bases between. There are 12 residues in the CDR3. Germline lookup yields CDR1 SEHNR and CDR2 FQNEAQ (reference sequence).

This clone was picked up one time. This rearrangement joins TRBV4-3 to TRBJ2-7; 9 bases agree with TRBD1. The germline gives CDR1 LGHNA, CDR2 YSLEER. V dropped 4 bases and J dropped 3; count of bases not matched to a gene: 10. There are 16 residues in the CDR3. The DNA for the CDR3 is TGCGCCAGCAGCCTTGGACAGGGGAACAGCAACTACGAGCAGTACTTC. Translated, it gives CASSLGQGNSNYEQYF.

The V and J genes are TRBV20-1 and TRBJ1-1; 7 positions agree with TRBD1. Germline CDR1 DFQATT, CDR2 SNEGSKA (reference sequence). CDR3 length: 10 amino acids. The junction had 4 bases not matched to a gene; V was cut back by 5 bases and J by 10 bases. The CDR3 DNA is TGCAGTGCTTTGACAGGGACAGCTTTCTTT. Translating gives CSALTGTAFF.

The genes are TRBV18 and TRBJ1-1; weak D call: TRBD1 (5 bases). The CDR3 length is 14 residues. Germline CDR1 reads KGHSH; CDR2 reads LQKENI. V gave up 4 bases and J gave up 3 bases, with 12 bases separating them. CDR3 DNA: TGTGCCAGCTCACAACAAACAGGATACACTGAAGCTTTCTTT. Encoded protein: CASSQQTGYTEAFF. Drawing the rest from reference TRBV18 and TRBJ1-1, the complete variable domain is NAGVMQNPRHLVRRRGQEARLRCSPMKGHSHVYWYRQLPEEGLKFMVYLQKENIIDESGMPKERFSAEFPKEGPSILRIQQVVRGDSAAYFCASSQQTGYTEAFFGQGTRLTVV.

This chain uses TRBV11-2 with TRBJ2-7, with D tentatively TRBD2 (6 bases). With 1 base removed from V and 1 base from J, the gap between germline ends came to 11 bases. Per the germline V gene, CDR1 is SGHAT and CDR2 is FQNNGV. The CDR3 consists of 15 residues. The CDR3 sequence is CASSLGLSGSYEQYF. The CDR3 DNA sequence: TGTGCCAGCAGCTTAGGTCTTAGCGGATCCTACGAGCAGTACTTC.

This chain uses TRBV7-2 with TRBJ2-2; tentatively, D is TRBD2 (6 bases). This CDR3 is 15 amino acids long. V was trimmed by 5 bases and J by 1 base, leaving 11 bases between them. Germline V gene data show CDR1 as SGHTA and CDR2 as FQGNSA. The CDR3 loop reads CASSPGEENTGELFF. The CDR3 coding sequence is TGTGCCAGCAGCCCCGGGGAGGAGAACACCGGGGAGCTGTTTTTT. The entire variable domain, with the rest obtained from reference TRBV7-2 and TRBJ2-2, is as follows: GAGVSQSPSNKVTEKGKDVELRCDPISGHTALYWYRQSLGQGLEFLIYFQGNSAPDKSGLPSDRFSAERTGGSVSTLTIQRTQQEDSAVYLCASSPGEENTGELFFGEGSRLTVL.

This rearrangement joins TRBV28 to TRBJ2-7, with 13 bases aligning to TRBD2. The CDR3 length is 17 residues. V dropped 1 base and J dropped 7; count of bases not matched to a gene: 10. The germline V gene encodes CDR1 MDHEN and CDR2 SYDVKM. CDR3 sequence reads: CASSLSPSTSGRREQYF. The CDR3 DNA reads TGTGCCAGCAGTTTATCCCCCTCGACTAGCGGGAGGAGGGAGCAGTACTTC.

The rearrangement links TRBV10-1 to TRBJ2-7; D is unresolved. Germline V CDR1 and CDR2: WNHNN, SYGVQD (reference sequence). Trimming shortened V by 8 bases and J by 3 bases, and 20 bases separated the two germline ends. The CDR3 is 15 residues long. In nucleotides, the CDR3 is TGCGCCAGCGCCCGACAACTCCTTCTCCTCTACGAGCAGTACTTC. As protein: CASARQLLLLYEQYF.

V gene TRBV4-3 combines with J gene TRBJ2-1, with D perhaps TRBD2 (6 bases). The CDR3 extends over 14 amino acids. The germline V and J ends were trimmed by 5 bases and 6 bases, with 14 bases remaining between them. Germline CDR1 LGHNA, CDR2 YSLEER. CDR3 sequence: CASSTGVEPNEQFF. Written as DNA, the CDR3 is TGCGCCAGCAGCACGGGGGTGGAGCCCAATGAGCAGTTCTTC.